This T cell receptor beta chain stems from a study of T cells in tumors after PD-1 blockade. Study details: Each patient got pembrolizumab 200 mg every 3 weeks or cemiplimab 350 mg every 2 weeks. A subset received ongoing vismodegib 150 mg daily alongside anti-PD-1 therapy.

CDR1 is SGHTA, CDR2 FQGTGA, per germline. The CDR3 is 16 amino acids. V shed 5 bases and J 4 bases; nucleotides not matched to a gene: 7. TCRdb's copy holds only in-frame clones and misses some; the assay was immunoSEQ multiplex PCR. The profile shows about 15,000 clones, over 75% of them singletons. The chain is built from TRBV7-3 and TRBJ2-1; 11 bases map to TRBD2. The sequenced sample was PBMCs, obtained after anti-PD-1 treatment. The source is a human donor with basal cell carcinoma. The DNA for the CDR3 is TGTGCCAGCAGCCCGACTAGCGGGAACTCTTACAATGAGCAGTTCTTC. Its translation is CASSPTSGNSYNEQFF.